This TCR beta chain was recovered during a study of OX40 agonist ivuxolimab in advanced cancers. About the full investigation: Ivuxolimab was an agonistic, fully human IgG2 monoclonal antibody directed against OX40 (CD134), a costimulatory receptor. Intravenous ivuxolimab was administered to patients every 2 weeks at six dose levels: 0.01, 0.1, 0.3, 1.5, 3 and 10 mg/kg. Of the 50 to 55 patients in dose escalation, about 20 had hepatocellular carcinoma, approximately 15 had melanoma, 9 had renal cell carcinoma and 9 had head and neck cancer. In the dose-escalation cohort, roughly 82% of patients were male, and the mean age was roughly 56 years with a range of about 20 to 79. Prior anti-PD-1, anti-PD-L1 or anti-CTLA-4 therapy was permitted, and about 40% of dose-escalation patients had received checkpoint inhibitors. Three dose-escalation patients achieved partial responses, one with hepatocellular carcinoma and two with cutaneous melanoma. Peripheral TCRbeta sequencing aimed to test whether ivuxolimab altered TCR sequence diversity and caused clonal T-cell expansion. The paper describes the monotherapy dose-escalation part (N of about 47 patients) of the phase I trial of ivuxolimab.

The trial excluded patients who had a history of autoimmune disease or who were on systemic immunosuppression. Peripheral blood for TCR sequencing was drawn from every dose cohort at baseline, at cycle 4 day 1 and at cycle 7 day 1. Samples came from an open-label, multicenter, first-in-human phase I dose-escalation trial of ivuxolimab. The trial enrolled adults with locally advanced or metastatic head and neck squamous cell, hepatocellular, melanoma or renal cell carcinoma. Before TCR sequencing, CD4+ T cells and CD8+ T cells were sorted from peripheral blood as separate populations. For sequencing of the TCRbeta CDR3 region, genomic DNA was extracted from the sorted cells. The immunoSEQ Assay was used for sequencing of TCRbeta CDR3 regions. TCRdb stores this immuneACCESS table with in-frame sequences only. Part of the clones is absent; in the studies checked, under half of the shortfall reflects unresolved V genes, and no reason is known for the rest. Within this sample are about 36,000 clones, with about 85% of them counted one time only. The ten largest clones add up to 3.5% to 5% of the sample.

A remark on this clone: No cognate antigen has been identified for it. No base quality information exists; no much larger clone differs at one position.

Here is what the overall study found, with its caveats: After ivuxolimab, more expanded clones were found on average in CD8+ T cells than in CD4+ T cells. In partial responders in the 0.1-3.0 mg/kg groups, normalized peripheral clonal expansion was found to be among the lowest, especially among CD8+ T cells. The antigen specificity of the peripheral T cells that underwent clonal expansion was not determined. Low levels of normalized T-cell clonal expansion were also seen in some patients who did not respond. At doses of 0.1 to 3.0 mg/kg, clonal expansion of both CD4+ and CD8+ T cells in blood was seen between baseline and week 6.

Inclusive of the bounding cysteine and phenylalanine, the CDR3 is 12 residues long. Only the CDR3 DNA stays, 36 bases, in frame from base 1. Via the germline V gene (reference sequence), CDR1 is MNHNY and CDR2 SVGAGI. Trimming costs V 10 bases and J 4 bases, and their ends lie 13 bases apart. This clonotype was obtained from an adult with an advanced solid tumor such as melanoma, head and neck, liver or kidney cancer. The chain was built from TRBV6-6 and TRBJ2-5, and possibly TRBD1, on 5 matching bases. The sequences come from CD4+ or CD8+ T cells sorted from blood, collected in a trial of the OX40 agonist ivuxolimab. The CDR3 sequence is CATQGGAETQYF. The bases are TGTGCCACCCAGGGTGGAGCAGAGACCCAGTACTTC.